By share of the sample, the clone carrying this T cell receptor (beta chain) is medium-sized. As yet, its antigen is unknown. This record comes from a study of metastatic and nonmetastatic thyroid tumors. Study summary: Blood and tumor or nodule tissue repertoires from malignant and benign thyroid patients were compared. Study findings and constraints: Malignant thyroid tumors reportedly had TCR beta diversity that was significantly higher than in benign nodules, in blood and tumor.

Source study methods: Across clinicopathological groups, CDR3 differences served as the basis for building a distant-metastasis classifier for papillary thyroid cancer. TCRdb re-called the PCR reads with MiXCR. The V and J calls were determined by TCRdb, not by the authors. The sample contains 30,000 to 35,000 clones, around a sixth of which appear only once. No patient had received any treatment before thyroid surgery. Germline-derived CDR1 and CDR2 are MNHEY and SVGEGT. CDR3 length equals 16 residues. The germline V and J ends were trimmed by 1 base and 7 bases, with 14 bases remaining between them.

The chain carries TRBV6-2 or TRBV6-3 and TRBJ1-6; weak D call: TRBD1 (5 bases). The source material was blood. The clonotype was recovered from a female donor with papillary thyroid cancer or a benign thyroid nodule (not recorded which). Some clones in this sample may be carry-over from other donors' samples. The CDR3, as DNA: TGTGCCAGCAGTTACTTTGCGACAGCGGCGAATTCACCCCTCCACTTT. Translation gives CASSYFATAANSPLHF.